A single sample gave rise to the 7 T cell receptor beta chains below, sequenced in a study of naive and memory T cell subsets. An equimolar mix of two oligonucleotides served as the beta constant-region primer for TRBC1 and TRBC2. TCRdb redid the calling of the UMI-ligation and nested PCR reads with MiXCR, one entry per CDR3 protein. The sample lists 140,000 to 150,000 distinct CDR3 sequences; 15% to 20% were seen once. The specimen sequenced was naive CD4+ T cells from blood. The receptors originated from a human donor in good health.

The chain combines TRBV5-4 with TRBJ2-4, with 7 bases identical to TRBD1. The trim removed 2 bases at V and 3 bases at J, leaving 8 bases unmatched. Germline values: CDR1 SGHNT, CDR2 YYREEE (reference sequence). This CDR3 is built from 16 residues. CDR3 nucleotides: TGTGCCAGCAGCTTCACAGGGGATAAGGGCAAAAACATTCAGTACTTC. Translating gives CASSFTGDKGKNIQYF.

This clonotype was seen only a few times. The J gene is TRBJ2-7, the V gene TRBV24-1; 11 nucleotides align to TRBD1. The CDR3 has 15 amino acids. The V gene end was trimmed by 3 bases and the J gene end by 5 bases; junction bases not matched to a gene: 5. Germline V CDR1 and CDR2: KGHDR, SFDVKD. CDR3 sequence: CATSDPGQGANEQYF. The CDR3 nucleotides read TGTGCCACCAGTGATCCCGGACAGGGGGCTAACGAGCAGTACTTC.

In its sample, this clonotype was seen a few times. The chain has TRBV4-2 and TRBJ2-7; 8 nucleotides match TRBD1. The germline V gene encodes CDR1 LGHNA and CDR2 YNFKEQ. With 1 base clipped from V and 5 bases from J, the junction kept 7 bases outside the gene matches. CDR3 size: 15 residues. CDR3 region: CASSQVAGGVHEQYF. As DNA, the CDR3 is TGTGCCAGCAGCCAAGTGGCAGGGGGCGTCCACGAGCAGTACTTC.

This clonotype showed up many times. The J gene is TRBJ2-2, the V gene TRBV5-1; 9 bases match TRBD2. Germline trimming cut 2 bases from V and 3 bases from J; bases unmatched to any gene: 2. Germline lookup yields CDR1 SGHRS and CDR2 YFSETQ. The CDR3 length is 15 residues. The CDR3 spells CASSLLAGDTGELFF. CDR3 bases: TGCGCCAGCAGCTTACTAGCGGGCGACACCGGGGAGCTGTTTTTT. Full variable domain (remainder filled in from reference TRBV5-1 and TRBJ2-2): KAGVTQTPRYLIKTRGQQVTLSCSPISGHRSVSWYQQTPGQGLQFLFEYFSETQRNKGNFPGRFSGRQFSNSRSEMNVSTLELGDSALYLCASSLLAGDTGELFFGEGSRLTVL.

At least ten counts were recorded for this clonotype. This rearrangement joins TRBV5-1 to TRBJ2-7, with 9 bases aligning to TRBD1. This CDR3 contains 13 residues. With V trimmed by 6 bases and J by 5 bases, 6 bases remained unmatched. CDR1 and CDR2 (germline): SGHRS, YFSETQ. The CDR3 nucleotides read TGCGCCAGCAAGTTGGACAGGGGCCACGAGCAGTACTTC. This codes for CASKLDRGHEQYF. Full variable domain (remainder filled in from reference TRBV5-1 and TRBJ2-7): KAGVTQTPRYLIKTRGQQVTLSCSPISGHRSVSWYQQTPGQGLQFLFEYFSETQRNKGNFPGRFSGRQFSNSRSEMNVSTLELGDSALYLCASKLDRGHEQYFGPGTRLTVT.

The gene calls are TRBV30 and TRBJ2-3, with D unresolved. The CDR3 is 11 amino acids. The germline V gene encodes CDR1 GTSNPN and CDR2 SVGIG (reference sequence). Between the trimmed V and J ends, which lost 4 bases and 8 bases, there was a span of 10 bases. CDR3 sequence (DNA): TGTGCCTGGACCCCCAAGGCTACGCAGTATTTT. Its protein product is CAWTPKATQYF.

Ten or more counts support this clonotype. This chain links TRBV28 with TRBJ2-3, with 10 bases lining up with TRBD2. V gave up 4 bases and J gave up 2 bases; unmatched junction bases: 9. Germline V lookup: CDR1 MDHEN, CDR2 SYDVKM. There are 17 residues in the CDR3. Here the CDR3 reads CASSSFPGLAYTDTQYF. The CDR3 coding sequence is TGTGCCAGCAGTTCCTTCCCGGGACTAGCGTACACAGATACGCAGTATTTT. Complete variable domain (other parts from reference TRBV28 and TRBJ2-3): DVKVTQSSRYLVKRTGEKVFLECVQDMDHENMFWYRQDPGLGLRLIYFSYDVKMKEKGDIPEGYSVSREKKERFSLILESASTNQTSMYLCASSSFPGLAYTDTQYFGPGTRLTVL.